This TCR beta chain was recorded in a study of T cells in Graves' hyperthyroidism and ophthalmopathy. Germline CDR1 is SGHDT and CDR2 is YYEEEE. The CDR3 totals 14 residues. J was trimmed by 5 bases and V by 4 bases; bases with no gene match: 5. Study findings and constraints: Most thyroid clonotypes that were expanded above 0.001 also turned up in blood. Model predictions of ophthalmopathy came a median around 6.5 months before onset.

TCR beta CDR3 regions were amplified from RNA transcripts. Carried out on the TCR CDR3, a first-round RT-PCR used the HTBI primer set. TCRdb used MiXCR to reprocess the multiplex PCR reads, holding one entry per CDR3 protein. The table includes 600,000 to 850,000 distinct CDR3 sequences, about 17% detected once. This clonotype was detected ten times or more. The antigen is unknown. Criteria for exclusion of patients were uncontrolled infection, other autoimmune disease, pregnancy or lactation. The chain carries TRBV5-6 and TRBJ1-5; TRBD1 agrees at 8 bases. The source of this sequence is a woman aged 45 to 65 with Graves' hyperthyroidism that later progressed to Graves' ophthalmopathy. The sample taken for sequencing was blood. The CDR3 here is CASSAGQGYQPQHF. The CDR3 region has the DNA TGTGCCAGCAGCGCCGGACAGGGTTATCAGCCCCAGCATTTT.